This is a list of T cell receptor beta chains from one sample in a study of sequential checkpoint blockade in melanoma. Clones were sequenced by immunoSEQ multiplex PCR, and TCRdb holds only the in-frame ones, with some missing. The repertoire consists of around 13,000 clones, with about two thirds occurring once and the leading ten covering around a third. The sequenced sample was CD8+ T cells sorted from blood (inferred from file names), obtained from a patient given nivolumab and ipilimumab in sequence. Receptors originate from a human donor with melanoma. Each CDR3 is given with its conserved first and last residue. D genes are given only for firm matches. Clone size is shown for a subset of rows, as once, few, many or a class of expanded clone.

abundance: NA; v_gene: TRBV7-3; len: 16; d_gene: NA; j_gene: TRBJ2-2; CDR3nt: TGTGCCAGCACCACCCCGGGTCAGGGGAGCACCGGGGAGCTGTTTTTT; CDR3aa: CASTTPGQGSTGELFF
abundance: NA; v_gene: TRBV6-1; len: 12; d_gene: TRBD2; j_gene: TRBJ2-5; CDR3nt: TGTGCCAGCAGTTTGCTCGCGGGGGAGCAGTACTTC; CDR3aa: CASSLLAGEQYF
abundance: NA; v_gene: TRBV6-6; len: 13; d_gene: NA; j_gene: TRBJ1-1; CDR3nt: TGTGCCAGCAGCTACGGAACCACGCGAGGGGCTTTCTTT; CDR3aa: CASSYGTTRGAFF
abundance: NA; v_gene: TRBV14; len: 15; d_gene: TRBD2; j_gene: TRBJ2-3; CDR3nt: TGTGCCAGCAGCCAAGATCGGACTAGCGGGAGGACGCAGTATTTT; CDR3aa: CASSQDRTSGRTQYF
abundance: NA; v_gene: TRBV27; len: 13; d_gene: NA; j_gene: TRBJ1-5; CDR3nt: TGTGCCAGCAGTTTATCGGGGCCCGGGCCCCAGCATTTT; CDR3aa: CASSLSGPGPQHF
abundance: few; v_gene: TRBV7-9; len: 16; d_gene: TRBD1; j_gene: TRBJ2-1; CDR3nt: TGTGCCAGCAGCGTCCGAACGGGACAGACCAACAATGAGCAGTTCTTC; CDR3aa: CASSVRTGQTNNEQFF
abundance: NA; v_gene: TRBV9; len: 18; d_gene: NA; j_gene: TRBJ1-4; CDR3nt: TGTGCCAGCAGCGTAGGTGGAGGAAATGTTGCAACTAATGAAAAACTGTTTTTT; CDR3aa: CASSVGGGNVATNEKLFF
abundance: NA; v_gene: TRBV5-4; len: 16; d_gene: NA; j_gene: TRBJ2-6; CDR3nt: TGTGCCAGCAGCCAAGATGAAGGGGCTGGGGCCAACGTCCTGACTTTC; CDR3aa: CASSQDEGAGANVLTF
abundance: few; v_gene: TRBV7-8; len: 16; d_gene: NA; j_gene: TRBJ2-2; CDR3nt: TGTGCCAGCAGCATACTGGGGCATAGCGGCACCGGGGAGCTGTTTTTT; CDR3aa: CASSILGHSGTGELFF
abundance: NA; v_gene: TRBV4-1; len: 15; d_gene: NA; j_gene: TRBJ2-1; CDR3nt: TGCGCCAGCAGCCAAGATGCCCCAGGCTACAATGAGCAGTTCTTC; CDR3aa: CASSQDAPGYNEQFF
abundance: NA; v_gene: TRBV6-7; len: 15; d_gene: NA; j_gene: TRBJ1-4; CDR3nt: TGTGCCAGCAGTTACTCGAGGCTCCTTAATGAAAAACTGTTTTTT; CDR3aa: CASSYSRLLNEKLFF
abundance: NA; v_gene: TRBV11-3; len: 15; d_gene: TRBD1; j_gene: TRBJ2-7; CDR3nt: TGTGCCAGCAGCCAGGAGACAGGGAGCTCCTACGAGCAGTACTTC; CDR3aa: CASSQETGSSYEQYF
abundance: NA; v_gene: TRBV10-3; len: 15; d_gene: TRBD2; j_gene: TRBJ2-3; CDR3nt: TGTGCCATCAGTGACTTAGCGGGAGCAACAGATACGCAGTATTTT; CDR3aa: CAISDLAGATDTQYF
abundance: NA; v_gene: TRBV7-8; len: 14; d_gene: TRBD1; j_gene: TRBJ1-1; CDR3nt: TGTGCCAGTCAACCTAGGGGGCTAGGGACTGAAGCTTTCTTT; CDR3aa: CASQPRGLGTEAFF
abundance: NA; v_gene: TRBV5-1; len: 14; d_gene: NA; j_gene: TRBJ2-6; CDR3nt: TGCGCCAGCAGCCCCGAGGCTGGGGCCAACGTCCTGACTTTC; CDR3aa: CASSPEAGANVLTF
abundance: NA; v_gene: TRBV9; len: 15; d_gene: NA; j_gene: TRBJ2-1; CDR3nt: TGTGCCAGCAGCCCCGGGGACTCCCGAGGAGATGAGCAGTTCTTC; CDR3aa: CASSPGDSRGDEQFF
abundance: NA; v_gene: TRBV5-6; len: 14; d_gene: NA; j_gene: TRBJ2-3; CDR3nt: TGTGCCAGCAGCTTGCCGAGGGACACAGATACGCAGTATTTT; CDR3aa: CASSLPRDTDTQYF
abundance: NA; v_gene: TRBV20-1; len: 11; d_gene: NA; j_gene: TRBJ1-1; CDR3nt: TGCAGTGCTACCCAGGTTATTGAAGCTTTCTTT; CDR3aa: CSATQVIEAFF
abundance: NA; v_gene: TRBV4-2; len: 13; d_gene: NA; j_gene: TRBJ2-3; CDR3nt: TGTGCCAGCAGCCAATTTGCGCCAGATACGCAGTATTTT; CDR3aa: CASSQFAPDTQYF
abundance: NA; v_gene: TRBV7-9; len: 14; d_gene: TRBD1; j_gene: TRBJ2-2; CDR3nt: TGTGCCAGCCTGGGACAGGGGAACACCGGGGAGCTGTTTTTT; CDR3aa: CASLGQGNTGELFF
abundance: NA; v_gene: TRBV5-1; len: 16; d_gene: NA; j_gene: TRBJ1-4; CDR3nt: TGCGCCAGCAGCATAGGGGACAAGGTGGCTAATGAAAAACTGTTTTTT; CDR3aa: CASSIGDKVANEKLFF
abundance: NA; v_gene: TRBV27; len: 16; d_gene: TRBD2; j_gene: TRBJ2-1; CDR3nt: TGTGCCAGCAGCGTCGGACTAGCGGACTTAAACAATGAGCAGTTCTTC; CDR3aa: CASSVGLADLNNEQFF
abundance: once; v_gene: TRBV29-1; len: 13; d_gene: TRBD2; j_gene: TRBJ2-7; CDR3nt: TGCAGCGTTGTAGCGGGGGGGCCCTACGAGCAGTACTTC; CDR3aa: CSVVAGGPYEQYF
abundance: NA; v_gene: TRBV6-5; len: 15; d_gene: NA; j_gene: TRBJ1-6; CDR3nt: TGTGCCAGCAGTTACGGCAGCGCCTATAATTCACCCCTCCACTTT; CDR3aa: CASSYGSAYNSPLHF
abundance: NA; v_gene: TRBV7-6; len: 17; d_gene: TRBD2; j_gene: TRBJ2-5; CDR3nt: TGTGCCAGCAGTTCGTCCAGGGCGGGAGGCCCGCGCTGGACCCAGTACTTC; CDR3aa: CASSSSRAGGPRWTQYF
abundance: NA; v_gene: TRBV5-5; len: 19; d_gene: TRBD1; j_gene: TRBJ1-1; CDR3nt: TGTGCCAGCAGCTCCGGACAGGGGACCCTCTTACTCATGAACACTGAAGCTTTCTTT; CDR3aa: CASSSGQGTLLLMNTEAFF
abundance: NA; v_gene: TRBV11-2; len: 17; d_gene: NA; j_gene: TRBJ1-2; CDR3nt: TGTGCCAGCAGCCCCGAACTCTCGGGACATAGCTTCCATGGCTACACCTTC; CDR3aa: CASSPELSGHSFHGYTF
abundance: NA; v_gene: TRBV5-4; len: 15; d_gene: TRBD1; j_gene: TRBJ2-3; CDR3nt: TGTGCCAGCAGATTGACAGGGGGCAAATCAGATACGCAGTATTTT; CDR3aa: CASRLTGGKSDTQYF
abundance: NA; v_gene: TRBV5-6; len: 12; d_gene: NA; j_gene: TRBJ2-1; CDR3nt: TGTGCCAGCAGCCGAACTACGGGTGAGCAGTTCTTC; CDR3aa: CASSRTTGEQFF
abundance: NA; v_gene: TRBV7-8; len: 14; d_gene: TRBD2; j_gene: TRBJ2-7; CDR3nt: TGTGCCAGCAGCCCCGGTGGCGGGAGGGCCGCGCAGTACTTC; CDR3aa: CASSPGGGRAAQYF
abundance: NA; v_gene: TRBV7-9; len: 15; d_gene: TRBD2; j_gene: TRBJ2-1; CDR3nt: TGTGCCAGCAGCTTAGCGGGAGGGCCCCAGAATGAGCAGTTCTTC; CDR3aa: CASSLAGGPQNEQFF
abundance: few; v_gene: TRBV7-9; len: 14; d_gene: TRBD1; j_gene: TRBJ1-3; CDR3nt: TGTGCCAGCGGGACAGAGAGCTCTGGAAACACCATATATTTT; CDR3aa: CASGTESSGNTIYF
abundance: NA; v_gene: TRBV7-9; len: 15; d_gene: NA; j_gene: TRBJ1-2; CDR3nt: TGTGCCAGCAGCCCCGGGGTTACGCAGTTTTATGGCTACACCTTC; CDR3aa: CASSPGVTQFYGYTF
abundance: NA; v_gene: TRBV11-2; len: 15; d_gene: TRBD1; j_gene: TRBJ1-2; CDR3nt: TGTGCCAGCAGCGGGACAGGGGGCTTTAACTATGGCTACACCTTC; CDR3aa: CASSGTGGFNYGYTF
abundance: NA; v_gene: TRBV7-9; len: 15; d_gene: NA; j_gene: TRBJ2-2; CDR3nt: TGTGCCAGCCCCCCAGGGGAATGGAACACCGGGGAGCTGTTTTTT; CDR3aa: CASPPGEWNTGELFF
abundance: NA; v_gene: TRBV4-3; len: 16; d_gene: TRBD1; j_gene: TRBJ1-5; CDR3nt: TGCGCCAGCAGCCGGAGCCCGGGACAGGGGCATCAGCCCCAGCATTTT; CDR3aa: CASSRSPGQGHQPQHF
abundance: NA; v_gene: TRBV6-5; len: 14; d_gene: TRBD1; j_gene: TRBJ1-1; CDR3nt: TGTGCCAGCAGTAAAAGGACAGGGAACACTGAAGCTTTCTTT; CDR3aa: CASSKRTGNTEAFF
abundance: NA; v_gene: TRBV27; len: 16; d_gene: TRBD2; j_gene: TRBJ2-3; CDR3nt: TGTGCCAGCAGTCCCGTCGGACTAGCGGGAGCAGATACGCAGTATTTT; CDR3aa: CASSPVGLAGADTQYF
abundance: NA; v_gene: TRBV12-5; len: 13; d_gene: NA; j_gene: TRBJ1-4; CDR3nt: TGTGCTAGTGGGGTGTGGGCGGGTGAAAAACTGTTTTTT; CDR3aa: CASGVWAGEKLFF
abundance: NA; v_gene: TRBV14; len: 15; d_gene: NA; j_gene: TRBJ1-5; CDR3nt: TGTGCCAGCAGCCAAGATAGGGGAACCGGCCAGCCCCAGCATTTT; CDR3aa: CASSQDRGTGQPQHF
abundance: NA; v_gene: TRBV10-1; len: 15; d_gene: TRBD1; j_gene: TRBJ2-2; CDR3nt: TGCGCCAGCAGTGAGGGGACAGGGGTTATCGGGGAGCTGTTTTTT; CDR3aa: CASSEGTGVIGELFF
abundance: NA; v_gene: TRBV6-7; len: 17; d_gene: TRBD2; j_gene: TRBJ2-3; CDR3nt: TGTGCCAGCAGTTTGGGTATAGCGTCGGGGGGACGATGTGGGCAGTATTTT; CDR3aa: CASSLGIASGGRCGQYF
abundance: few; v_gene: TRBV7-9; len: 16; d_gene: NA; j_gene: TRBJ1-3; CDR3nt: TGTGCCAGCAGCACAGTACAGGGAACTTCTGGAAACACCATATATTTT; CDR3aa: CASSTVQGTSGNTIYF
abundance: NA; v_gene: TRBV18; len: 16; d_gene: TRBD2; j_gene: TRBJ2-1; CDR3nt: TGTGCCAGCTCAGCTGGGACTAGCGGGCCCTACAATGAGCAGTTCTTC; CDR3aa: CASSAGTSGPYNEQFF
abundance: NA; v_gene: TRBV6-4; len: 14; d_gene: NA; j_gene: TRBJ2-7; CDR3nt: TGTGCCAGCAGCCCTTCGGACAGATCCTACGAGCAGTACTTC; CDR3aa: CASSPSDRSYEQYF
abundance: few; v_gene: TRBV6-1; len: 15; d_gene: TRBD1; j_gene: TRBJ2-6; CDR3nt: TGTGCCACCCAGGACAGGGTGCTCGGGGCCAACGTCCTGACTTTC; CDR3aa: CATQDRVLGANVLTF
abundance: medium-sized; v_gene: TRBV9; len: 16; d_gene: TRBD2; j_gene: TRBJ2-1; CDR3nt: TGTGCCAGCAGCGTCGGACTAGCGGACTTAAACAATGAGCAGTTCTTC; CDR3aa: CASSVGLADLNNEQFF
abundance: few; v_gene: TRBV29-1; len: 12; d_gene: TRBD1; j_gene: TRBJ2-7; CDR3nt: TGCAGCGTGGCCGGGACAGGGAGCGAGCAGTACTTC; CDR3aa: CSVAGTGSEQYF
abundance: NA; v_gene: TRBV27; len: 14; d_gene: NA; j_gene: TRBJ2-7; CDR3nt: TGTGCCAGCAGTTCCCCAGGGATCTCCTACGAGCAGTACTTC; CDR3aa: CASSSPGISYEQYF